This TCR beta chain was retrieved from a study of PD-1 blockade in mismatch repair-deficient tumors. About the study: Enrolled about 2013-2016, patients had progressing, pretreated mismatch repair-deficient cancers of 11 to 13 types. Regarding the study as a whole: After pembrolizumab, tumor-resident clones rose rapidly, then generally contracted before radiologic responses.

PCR or immunohistochemistry showed mismatch repair deficiency in every enrolled patient. A few pembrolizumab responders had their TCRs sequenced. Trimming cost V 2 bases and J 1 base, with 8 bases left between them. Per germline, CDR1 SQVTM and CDR2 ANQGSEA. The CDR3 has 13 residues. In this sample, this clone turned up once. The antigen is unknown. Here immunoSEQ multiplex PCR was the method, and the copy in TCRdb shows in-frame clones only, minus some. The sample holds around 100,000 clones, 60% to 85% seen once. This receptor was obtained from an adult with mismatch repair-deficient cancer. The input for sequencing was peripheral blood, taken 60 weeks after starting pembrolizumab. J is TRBJ1-1 and V is TRBV29-1, with a weak D call TRBD1 (6 bases). CDR3 sequence: CSVEQGRNTEAFF. The CDR3 DNA reads TGCAGCGTTGAACAGGGGAGGAACACTGAAGCTTTCTTT.